This T cell receptor (beta chain) stems from a study of identifying expanded T cells in peripheral blood. Germline-derived CDR1 and CDR2 are SGHRS and YFSETQ. The CDR3 runs to 15 residues. The trim removed 0 bases at V and 3 bases at J, leaving 2 bases unmatched. This table comes from immunoSEQ multiplex PCR, and its TCRdb copy is limited to in-frame clones, with some not included. The data contain approximately 120,000 clones, about 87% of them seen just once; the ten biggest clones take up around 8.3%. The rearrangement uses TRBV5-1 and TRBJ2-1; 8 bases align to TRBD1. Source material: blood. The source of this sequence is a person aged 18-70 years in good health. The CDR3 protein is CASSLVTGGYNEQFF. As DNA, the CDR3 is TGCGCCAGCAGCTTGGTAACAGGGGGCTACAATGAGCAGTTCTTC.